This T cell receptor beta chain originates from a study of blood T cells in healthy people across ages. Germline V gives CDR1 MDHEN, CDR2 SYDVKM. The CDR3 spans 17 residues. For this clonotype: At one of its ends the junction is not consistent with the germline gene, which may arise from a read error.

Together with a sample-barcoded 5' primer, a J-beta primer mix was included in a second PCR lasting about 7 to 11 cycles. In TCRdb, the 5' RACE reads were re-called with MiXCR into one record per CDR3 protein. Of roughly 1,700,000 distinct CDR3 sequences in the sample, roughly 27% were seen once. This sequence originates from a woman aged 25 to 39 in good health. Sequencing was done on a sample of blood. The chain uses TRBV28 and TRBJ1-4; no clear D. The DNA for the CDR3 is TGTGCCAGCAGTCCTGCCACCTCATTTGCAACTAATGAAAAACGGTTTTTT. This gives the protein CASSPATSFATNEKRFF.